This T cell receptor beta chain derives from a study of CD8+ T cells in alopecia areata. Following extraction, RNA underwent reverse transcription to cDNA, which served as the sequencing template. Generated by immunoSEQ multiplex PCR, the TCRdb table keeps only in-frame clones and is missing some. This table has roughly 200,000 clones, almost 65% appearing once. V was shortened by 2 bases and J by 4 bases, with 6 bases between the two germline ends. The CDR3 spans 13 residues. From germline, CDR1 is LNHDA and CDR2 SQIVND (reference sequence). This receptor was obtained from a human donor with alopecia areata. V and J are TRBV19 and TRBJ2-1; D is uncertain. Source: CD4+ T cells sorted from blood, taken at week 0. The CDR3 nucleotides read TGTGCCAGTAGTATATCCGTATACAATGAGCAGTTCTTC. It translates to CASSISVYNEQFF.